The TCR beta chain under discussion was sequenced for a study of PD-L1 blockade in urothelial cancer. Study-wide context: Timepoints chosen for blood analysis were 3 weeks (second dose) and 6 weeks after treatment start.

Data came from immunoSEQ multiplex PCR; TCRdb stores just in-frame clones and leaves some out. The table shows about 56,000 clones, with about 85% occurring only once. V was clipped by 0 bases and J by 4 bases; unmatched bases: 8. The CDR3 extends over 17 amino acids. Per germline, CDR1 SGHRS and CDR2 YFSETQ. Time point described: pretreatment peripheral blood. The rearrangement joins TRBV5-1 to TRBJ2-3; 10 nucleotides match TRBD2. This clonotype was obtained from a man aged 65-85 years with urothelial cancer. Sequences were derived from PBMCs, sampled around atezolizumab (anti-PD-L1) treatment. CDR3 DNA: TGCGCCAGCAGCTTGGGTAGGCTAGCGGGAGCAGCAGATACGCAGTATTTT. As protein: CASSLGRLAGAADTQYF.